This is a list of T cell receptor beta chains from one sample in a study of T-cell memory formation after mild COVID-19. TCRdb used MiXCR to reprocess the 5' RACE reads, holding one entry per CDR3 protein. The sample records 200,000 to 250,000 distinct CDR3 sequences, more than 8% being singletons. Sequencing was carried out using PBMCs or a T cell subset sorted from them (not recorded which). These TCRs come from a man in his late teens or twenties who had mild COVID-19 (a few samples of this study predate the infection). Cell type and time point are not known. Each CDR3 is given with its conserved first and last residue. Each record gives: clone size, CDR3 length, D gene, V gene, J gene, CDR3 protein, CDR3 DNA. A D gene is named only where the DNA matches it firmly. Some rows have no size entry. The others give once, few or many, or a class for an expanded clone.

few,14,.,TRBV5-1,TRBJ1-2,CASSRGDGNYGYTF,TGCGCCAGCAGCAGGGGGGACGGCAACTATGGCTACACCTTC
many,13,TRBD1,TRBV29-1,TRBJ1-1,CSSSGTGATEAFF,TGCAGCTCGAGTGGGACAGGGGCCACTGAAGCTTTCTTT
many,13,.,TRBV5-1,TRBJ1-5,CASSLAPNQPQHF,TGCGCCAGCAGCTTGGCCCCAAATCAGCCCCAGCATTTT
few,12,.,TRBV11-2,TRBJ1-4,CASSFVGEKLFF,TGTGCCAGCAGCTTCGTGGGTGAAAAACTGTTTTTT
.,14,.,TRBV7-9,TRBJ1-5,CASSRDISNQPQHF,TGTGCCAGCAGCCGGGACATTAGCAATCAGCCCCAGCATTTT
.,13,.,TRBV6-2/TRBV6-3,TRBJ2-2,CASSYRGYGELFF,TGTGCCAGCAGTTACCGGGGATACGGGGAGCTGTTTTTT
few,17,.,TRBV6-5,TRBJ1-6,CASSYSRGGAHNSPLHF,TGTGCCAGCAGTTACTCTCGTGGGGGGGCGCATAATTCACCCCTCCACTTT
.,14,.,TRBV27,TRBJ1-5,CASSPQASNQPQHF,TGTGCCAGCAGTCCGCAGGCTAGCAATCAGCCCCAGCATTTT
.,11,.,TRBV30,TRBJ1-2,CAWRAAEDYTF,TGTGCCTGGAGGGCGGCGGAGGACTACACCTTC
.,13,TRBD2,TRBV7-7,TRBJ2-7,CASTITVGGEQYF,TGTGCCAGCACTATCACGGTGGGAGGGGAGCAGTACTTC
.,15,.,TRBV12-3/TRBV12-4,TRBJ1-2,CASSSHGQANYGYTF,TGTGCCAGCAGTTCCCACGGCCAAGCTAACTATGGCTACACCTTC
.,15,.,TRBV9,TRBJ2-2,CASSERATYTGELFF,TGTGCCAGCAGCGAGAGGGCCACCTACACCGGGGAGCTGTTTTTT
few,15,.,TRBV5-1,TRBJ2-5,CASSFGQAVPETQYF,TGCGCCAGCAGCTTTGGTCAGGCCGTCCCAGAGACCCAGTACTTC
.,14,.,TRBV6-1,TRBJ1-1,CASTLSGVNTEAFF,TGTGCCAGCACCTTATCTGGGGTGAACACTGAAGCTTTCTTT
.,15,.,TRBV4-2,TRBJ1-1,CASSRPTTGNTEAFF,TGTGCCAGCAGCCGCCCAACGACAGGGAACACTGAAGCTTTCTTT
few,14,.,TRBV5-1,TRBJ2-5,CASSSTGMSETQYF,TGCGCCAGCAGCTCGACGGGGATGTCAGAGACCCAGTACTTC
few,16,.,TRBV4-2,TRBJ1-5,CASSQDLSGGNQPQHF,TGTGCCAGCAGCCAAGATTTGTCCGGGGGAAATCAGCCCCAGCATTTT
few,15,.,TRBV12-3/TRBV12-4,TRBJ2-6,CASKPRVAGANVLTF,TGTGCCAGCAAACCAAGGGTAGCGGGGGCCAACGTCCTGACTTTC
few,12,TRBD1,TRBV28,TRBJ1-4,CASRQGAEKLFF,TGTGCCAGCAGACAGGGGGCTGAAAAACTGTTTTTT
.,12,.,TRBV10-3,TRBJ2-7,CAIRGTRGNSYF,TGTGCCATCAGAGGTACGAGGGGGAATAGCTACTTC
few,15,.,TRBV20-1,TRBJ1-2,CSARIPGRGSGGYTF,TGCAGTGCTAGAATCCCCGGCAGGGGTTCTGGTGGCTACACCTTC
few,14,.,TRBV5-6,TRBJ2-5,CASSPQGGGETQYF,TGTGCCAGCAGCCCACAGGGAGGTGGAGAGACCCAGTACTTC
.,16,.,TRBV5-1,TRBJ2-1,CASSLDAGAGYNEQFF,TGCGCCAGCAGCTTGGATGCGGGGGCCGGGTACAATGAGCAGTTCTTC
.,16,.,TRBV6-5,TRBJ1-2,CASSYPSGRGTGGYTF,TGTGCCAGCAGTTACCCGTCCGGGAGGGGAACGGGTGGCTACACCTTC
.,15,.,TRBV5-4,TRBJ2-2,CASSFGGPGAGELFF,TGTGCCAGCAGCTTCGGGGGGCCTGGGGCCGGGGAGCTGTTTTTT
.,13,.,TRBV7-3,TRBJ2-5,CASSTGGAETQYF,TGTGCCAGCAGTACCGGGGGCGCAGAGACCCAGTACTTC
few,14,TRBD1,TRBV6-2/TRBV6-3,TRBJ2-7,CASSYVNRGYEQYF,TGTGCCAGCAGTTACGTCAACAGGGGGTACGAGCAGTACTTC
.,14,.,TRBV7-2,TRBJ2-3,CASTWTAATDTQYF,TGTGCCAGCACCTGGACCGCAGCCACAGATACGCAGTATTTT